The rows below give T cell receptor beta chains drawn from one sample of a study of CD8 T cells in ankylosing spondylitis. TCRdb re-derived calls from the 5' RACE reads in MiXCR, one entry per CDR3 protein. The sample holds 200,000 to 250,000 distinct CDR3 sequences; 5.5% to 7.5% are singletons and the top ten take approximately 15%. What was sequenced was blood, either unsorted or a sorted T cell fraction (not recorded which). Every receptor here comes from a male donor with ankylosing spondylitis. The CDR3 runs from the conserved cysteine through the conserved F or W. The order of the fields is clone size, CDR3 length, D gene, J gene, V gene, CDR3 DNA, CDR3 protein. A D gene is named only where the DNA matches it firmly. The listing skips clone size in some rows; elsewhere it reads once, few, many or a size class.

size: .; length: 13; D: .; J: TRBJ2-3; V: TRBV12-3/TRBV12-4; DNA: TGTGCCAGCAGTTTAGGTCCGGGAGATACGCAGTATTTT; CDR3: CASSLGPGDTQYF
size: .; length: 14; D: .; J: TRBJ1-6; V: TRBV4-3; DNA: TGCGCCAGCAGCCAAGCCAGAGGGAGTTCACCCCTCCACTTT; CDR3: CASSQARGSSPLHF
size: many; length: 15; D: .; J: TRBJ2-7; V: TRBV5-6; DNA: TGTGCCAGCAGCTTGGGGGCAGATTACTCCTACGAGCAGTACTTC; CDR3: CASSLGADYSYEQYF
size: .; length: 16; D: .; J: TRBJ2-7; V: TRBV4-1; DNA: TGCGCCAGCAGCCAAGAAGCCCCCGGGACCACCTACGAGCAGTACTTC; CDR3: CASSQEAPGTTYEQYF
size: .; length: 14; D: .; J: TRBJ2-3; V: TRBV12-3/TRBV12-4; DNA: TGTGCCAGCAGTCCGACGTCCCCATGGGATACGCAGTATTTT; CDR3: CASSPTSPWDTQYF
size: .; length: 16; D: TRBD1; J: TRBJ1-5; V: TRBV6-2/TRBV6-3; DNA: TGTGCCAGCACTTCGATCCGGGACAGGGGTGGTCAGCCCCAGCATTTT; CDR3: CASTSIRDRGGQPQHF
size: .; length: 15; D: TRBD1; J: TRBJ1-1; V: TRBV14; DNA: TGTGCCAGCAGCTTACTGACAGGGGGTTGGACTGAAGCTTTCTTT; CDR3: CASSLLTGGWTEAFF
size: many; length: 19; D: .; J: TRBJ2-1; V: TRBV6-5; DNA: TGTGCCAGCAGTTACTCGAAGTCTTTCCTGGGAGAATCCTACAATGAGCAGTTCTTC; CDR3: CASSYSKSFLGESYNEQFF
size: .; length: 15; D: TRBD2; J: TRBJ2-1; V: TRBV27; DNA: TGTGCCAGCAGTTTAGTGACTAGCGGGAGAAATGAGCAGTTCTTC; CDR3: CASSLVTSGRNEQFF
size: .; length: 15; D: .; J: TRBJ2-3; V: TRBV6-1; DNA: TGTGCCAGCAACCCCCGGATGGCGCAGGGAGATACGCAGTATTTT; CDR3: CASNPRMAQGDTQYF
size: few; length: 14; D: TRBD2; J: TRBJ2-7; V: TRBV9; DNA: TGTGCCAGCAGCGCCGGGACTAGCAGATACGAGCAGTACTTC; CDR3: CASSAGTSRYEQYF
size: many; length: 13; D: .; J: TRBJ2-2; V: TRBV29-1; DNA: TGCAGCGTTGAGGACACTCTCACCGGGGAGCTGTTTTTT; CDR3: CSVEDTLTGELFF
size: many; length: 15; D: .; J: TRBJ2-4; V: TRBV7-9; DNA: TGTGCCAGCAGCTTAGGGGGGAGAGACAAAAACATTCAGTACTTC; CDR3: CASSLGGRDKNIQYF
size: many; length: 15; D: TRBD1; J: TRBJ2-7; V: TRBV12-3/TRBV12-4; DNA: TGTGCCACCAAACGTACCGGGACAGGCGACCACGAGCAGTACTTC; CDR3: CATKRTGTGDHEQYF
size: many; length: 15; D: .; J: TRBJ2-7; V: TRBV28; DNA: TGTGCCAGCAGTTTACGGAGGGATCTTCCCTACGAGCAGTACTTC; CDR3: CASSLRRDLPYEQYF
size: many; length: 15; D: .; J: TRBJ2-5; V: TRBV7-8; DNA: TGTGCCAGCAGCTTAAAACTATTGAGCGGGGAGACCCAGTACTTC; CDR3: CASSLKLLSGETQYF
size: many; length: 14; D: .; J: TRBJ2-3; V: TRBV24-1; DNA: TGTGCCACCAGTGGGGGACCGATCACAGATACGCAGTATTTT; CDR3: CATSGGPITDTQYF
size: many; length: 15; D: TRBD2; J: TRBJ2-1; V: TRBV7-9; DNA: TGTGCCAGCAGCCGCGGGACTAGCGACTACAATGAGCAGTTCTTC; CDR3: CASSRGTSDYNEQFF
size: many; length: 13; D: .; J: TRBJ1-4; V: TRBV12-3/TRBV12-4; DNA: TGTGCCAGCAGGGCCAGCTTGGGTGAAAAACTGTTTTTT; CDR3: CASRASLGEKLFF
size: few; length: 15; D: TRBD2; J: TRBJ2-1; V: TRBV7-9; DNA: TGTGCCAGCAGCATCCCAGGCGGGAGTTACAATGAGCAGTTCTTC; CDR3: CASSIPGGSYNEQFF
size: many; length: 12; D: TRBD1; J: TRBJ2-2; V: TRBV5-1; DNA: TGCGCCAGCAAACAGGGGGCCGGGGAGCTGTTTTTT; CDR3: CASKQGAGELFF
size: many; length: 15; D: .; J: TRBJ2-4; V: TRBV10-2; DNA: TGCGCCAGCAGTGAGTCCGGGCTAGCCAAAAACATTCAGTACTTC; CDR3: CASSESGLAKNIQYF
size: many; length: 15; D: .; J: TRBJ2-3; V: TRBV29-1; DNA: TGCAGCGTTGAGTGGTGGGGGGGCCGGGCAGATACGCAGTATTTT; CDR3: CSVEWWGGRADTQYF
size: many; length: 12; D: .; J: TRBJ2-7; V: TRBV7-9; DNA: TGTGCCAGCAGCCCCGCCTGGTACGAGCAGTACTTC; CDR3: CASSPAWYEQYF
size: many; length: 16; D: .; J: TRBJ2-7; V: TRBV11-1; DNA: TGTGCCAGCAGCTCACGTGGCCCCTTGAGCTCCTACGAGCAGTACTTC; CDR3: CASSSRGPLSSYEQYF
size: many; length: 13; D: .; J: TRBJ2-3; V: TRBV3-1; DNA: TGTGCCAGCAGCCCCCCTAGCCCCGCTACGCAGTATTTT; CDR3: CASSPPSPATQYF
size: few; length: 15; D: TRBD1; J: TRBJ1-1; V: TRBV4-2; DNA: TGTGCCAGCAGCCCCCGAGACAGGGGGAACACTGAAGCTTTCTTT; CDR3: CASSPRDRGNTEAFF
size: many; length: 13; D: .; J: TRBJ2-2; V: TRBV3-1; DNA: TGTGCCAGCAGCCAAGAAAAGGGCGGGGAGCTGTTTTTT; CDR3: CASSQEKGGELFF
size: many; length: 14; D: .; J: TRBJ1-1; V: TRBV12-3/TRBV12-4; DNA: TGTGCCAGCACCCTGAGGGGCAAGCACACTGAAGCTTTCTTT; CDR3: CASTLRGKHTEAFF